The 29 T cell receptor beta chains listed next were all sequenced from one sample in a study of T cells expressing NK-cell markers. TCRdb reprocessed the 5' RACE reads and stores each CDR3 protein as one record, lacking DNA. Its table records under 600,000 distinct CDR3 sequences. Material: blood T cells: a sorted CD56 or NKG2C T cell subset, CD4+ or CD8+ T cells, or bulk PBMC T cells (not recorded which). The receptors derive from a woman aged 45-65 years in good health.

CDR3 residues: CASSQAAPLLYNEQFF. This rearrangement joins TRBV14 to TRBJ2-1. Germline CDR1 and CDR2: SGHDN and FVKESK. The CDR3 has 16 residues.

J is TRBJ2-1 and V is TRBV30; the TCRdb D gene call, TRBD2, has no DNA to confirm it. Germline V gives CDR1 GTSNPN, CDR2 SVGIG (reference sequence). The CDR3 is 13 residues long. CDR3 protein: CAWVGRVDNEQFF.

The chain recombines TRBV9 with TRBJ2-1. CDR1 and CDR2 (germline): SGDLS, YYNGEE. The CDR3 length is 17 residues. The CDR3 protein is CASTKLGLRDSYNEQFF. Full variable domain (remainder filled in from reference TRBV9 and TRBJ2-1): DSGVTQTPKHLITATGQRVTLRCSPRSGDLSVYWYQQSLDQGLQFLIQYYNGEERAKGNILERFSAQQFPDLHSELNLSSLELGDSALYFCASTKLGLRDSYNEQFFGPGTRLTVL.

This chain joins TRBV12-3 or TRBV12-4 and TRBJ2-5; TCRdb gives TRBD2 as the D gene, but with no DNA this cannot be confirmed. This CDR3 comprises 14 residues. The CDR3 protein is CASRGTSGRETQYF.

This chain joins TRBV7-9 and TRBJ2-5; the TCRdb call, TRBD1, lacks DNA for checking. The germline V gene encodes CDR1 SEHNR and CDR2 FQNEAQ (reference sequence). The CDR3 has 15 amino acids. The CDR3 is CASSLNLGVEETQYF.

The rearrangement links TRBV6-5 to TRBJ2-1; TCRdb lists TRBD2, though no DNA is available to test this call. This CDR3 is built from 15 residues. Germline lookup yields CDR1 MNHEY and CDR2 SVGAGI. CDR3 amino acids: CASSRTSGMYNEQFF.

CDR3 in amino acids: CASSVALGAKDTEAFF. This chain connects TRBV9 to TRBJ1-1; TCRdb indicates TRBD1, and absent DNA this call remains unverified. Germline lookup yields CDR1 SGDLS and CDR2 YYNGEE. The CDR3 is made up of 16 amino acids.

The CDR3 sequence is CASSYSTGNYGYTF. V is TRBV12-3 or TRBV12-4 and J is TRBJ1-2; checking the TCRdb D call of TRBD1 is not possible without DNA. This CDR3 contains 14 residues.

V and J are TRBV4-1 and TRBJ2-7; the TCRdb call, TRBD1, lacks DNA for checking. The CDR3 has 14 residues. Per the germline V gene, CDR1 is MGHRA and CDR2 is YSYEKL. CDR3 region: CASSHPGRVYEQYF.

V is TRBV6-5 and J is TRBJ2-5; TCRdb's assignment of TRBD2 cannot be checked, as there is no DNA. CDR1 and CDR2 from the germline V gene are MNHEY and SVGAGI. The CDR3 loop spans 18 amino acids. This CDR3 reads CASTTLQGLAGIQETQYF.

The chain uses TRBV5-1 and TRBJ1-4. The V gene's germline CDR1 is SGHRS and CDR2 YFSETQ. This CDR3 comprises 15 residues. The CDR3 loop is CASSWGGVTNEKLFF.

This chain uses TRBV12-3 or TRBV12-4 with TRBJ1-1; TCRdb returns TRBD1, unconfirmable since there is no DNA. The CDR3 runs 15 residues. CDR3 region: CASRPRTAPGAEAFF.

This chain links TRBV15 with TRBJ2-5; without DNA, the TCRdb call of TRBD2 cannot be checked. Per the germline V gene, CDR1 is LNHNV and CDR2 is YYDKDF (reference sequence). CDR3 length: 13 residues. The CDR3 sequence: CATGVWELETQYF. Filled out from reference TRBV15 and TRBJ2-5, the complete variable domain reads DAMVIQNPRYQVTQFGKPVTLSCSQTLNHNVMYWYQQKSSQAPKLLFHYYDKDFNNEADTPDNFQSRRPNTSFCFLDIRSPGLGDTAMYLCATGVWELETQYFGPGTRLLVL.

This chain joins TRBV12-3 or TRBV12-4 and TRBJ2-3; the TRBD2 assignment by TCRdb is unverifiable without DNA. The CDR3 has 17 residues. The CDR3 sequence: CASSLVLGASGTDTQYF.

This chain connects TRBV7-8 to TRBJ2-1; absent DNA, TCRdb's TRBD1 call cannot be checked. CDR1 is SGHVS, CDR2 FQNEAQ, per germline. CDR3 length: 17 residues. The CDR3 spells CASSLGVTGAGYNEQFF.

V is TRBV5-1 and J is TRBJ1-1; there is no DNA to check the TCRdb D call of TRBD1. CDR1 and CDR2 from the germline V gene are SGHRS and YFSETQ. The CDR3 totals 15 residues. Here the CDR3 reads CASSSGGGTFAEAFF.

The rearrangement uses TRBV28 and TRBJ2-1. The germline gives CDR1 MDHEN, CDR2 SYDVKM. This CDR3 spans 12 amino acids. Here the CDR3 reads CASSPPLGEQFF.

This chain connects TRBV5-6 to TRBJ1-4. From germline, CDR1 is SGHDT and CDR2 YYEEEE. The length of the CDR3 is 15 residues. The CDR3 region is CASSLGSLTNEKLFF.

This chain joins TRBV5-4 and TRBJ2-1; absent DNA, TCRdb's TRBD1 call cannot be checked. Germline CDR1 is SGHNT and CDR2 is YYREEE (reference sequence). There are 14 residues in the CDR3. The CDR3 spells CATRPGQGLNEQFF.

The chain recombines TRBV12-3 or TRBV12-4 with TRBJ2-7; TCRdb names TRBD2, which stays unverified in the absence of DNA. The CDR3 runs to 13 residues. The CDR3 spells CASSLGLVGEQYF.

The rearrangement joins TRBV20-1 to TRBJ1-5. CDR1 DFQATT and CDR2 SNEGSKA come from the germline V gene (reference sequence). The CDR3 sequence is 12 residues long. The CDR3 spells CSVSPGERPQHF.

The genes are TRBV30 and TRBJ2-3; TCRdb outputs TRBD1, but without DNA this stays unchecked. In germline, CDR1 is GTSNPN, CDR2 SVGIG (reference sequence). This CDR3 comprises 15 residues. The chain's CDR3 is CAWSTGQGRPDTQYF.

CDR3 protein: CSAQDRPNYGYTF. The rearrangement uses TRBV20-1 and TRBJ1-2; the D call from TCRdb, TRBD1, cannot be confirmed without DNA. This CDR3 has 13 residues. Germline CDR1 and CDR2: DFQATT and SNEGSKA (reference sequence).

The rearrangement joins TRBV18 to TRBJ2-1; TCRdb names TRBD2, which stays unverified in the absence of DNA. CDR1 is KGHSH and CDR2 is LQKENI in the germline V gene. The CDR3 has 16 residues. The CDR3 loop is CASSPPGLADVNEQFF.

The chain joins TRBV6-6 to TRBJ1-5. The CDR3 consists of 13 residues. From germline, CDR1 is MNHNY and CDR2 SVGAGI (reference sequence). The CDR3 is CASSYSELQPQHF.

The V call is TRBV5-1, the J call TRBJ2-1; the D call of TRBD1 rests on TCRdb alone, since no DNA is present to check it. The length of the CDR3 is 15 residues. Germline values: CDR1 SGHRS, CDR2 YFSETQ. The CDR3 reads CASSLRQGTYNEQFF.

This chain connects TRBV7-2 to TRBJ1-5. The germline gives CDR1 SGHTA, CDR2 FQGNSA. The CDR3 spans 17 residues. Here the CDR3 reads CASSLDSVQALNQPQHF.

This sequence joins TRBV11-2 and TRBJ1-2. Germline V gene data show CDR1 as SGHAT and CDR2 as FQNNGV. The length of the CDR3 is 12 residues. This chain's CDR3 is CASSSIGDGYTF.

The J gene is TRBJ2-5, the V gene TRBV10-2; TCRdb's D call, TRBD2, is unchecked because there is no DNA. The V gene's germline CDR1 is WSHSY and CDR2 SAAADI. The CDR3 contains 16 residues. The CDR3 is CASSEWGGTSGKEQYF.